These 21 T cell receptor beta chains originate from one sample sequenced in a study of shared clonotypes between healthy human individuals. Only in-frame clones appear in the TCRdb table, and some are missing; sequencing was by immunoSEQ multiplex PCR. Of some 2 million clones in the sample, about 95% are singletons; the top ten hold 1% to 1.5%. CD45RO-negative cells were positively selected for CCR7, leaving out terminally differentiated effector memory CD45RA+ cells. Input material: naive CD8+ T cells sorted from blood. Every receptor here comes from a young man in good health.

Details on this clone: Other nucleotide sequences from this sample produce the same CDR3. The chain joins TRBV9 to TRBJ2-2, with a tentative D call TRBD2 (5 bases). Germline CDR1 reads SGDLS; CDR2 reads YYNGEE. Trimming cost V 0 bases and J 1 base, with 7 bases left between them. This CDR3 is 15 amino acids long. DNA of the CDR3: TGTGCCAGCAGCGTAGGACGGGGGAACACCGGGGAGCTGTTTTTT. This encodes CASSVGRGNTGELFF.

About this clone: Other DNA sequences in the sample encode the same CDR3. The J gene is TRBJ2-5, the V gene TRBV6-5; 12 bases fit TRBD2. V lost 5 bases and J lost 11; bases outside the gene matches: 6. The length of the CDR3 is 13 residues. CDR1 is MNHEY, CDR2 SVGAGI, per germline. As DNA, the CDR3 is TGTGCCAGCAGTACCTGGACTAGCGGGACTCAGTACTTC. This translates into CASSTWTSGTQYF.

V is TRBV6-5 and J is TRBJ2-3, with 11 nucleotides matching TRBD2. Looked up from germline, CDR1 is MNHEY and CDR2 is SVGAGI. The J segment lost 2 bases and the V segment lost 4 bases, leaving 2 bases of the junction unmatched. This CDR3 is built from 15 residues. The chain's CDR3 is CASSFSGGDTDTQYF. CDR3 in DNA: TGTGCCAGCAGTTTTAGCGGGGGGGACACAGATACGCAGTATTTT.

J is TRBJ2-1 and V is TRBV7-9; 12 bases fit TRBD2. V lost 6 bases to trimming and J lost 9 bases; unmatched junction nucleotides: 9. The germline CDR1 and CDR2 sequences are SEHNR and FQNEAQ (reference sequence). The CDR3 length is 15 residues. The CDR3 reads CASRSSGRDSFEQFF. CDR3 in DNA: TGTGCCAGCAGATCTAGCGGGAGGGACTCCTTTGAGCAGTTCTTC.

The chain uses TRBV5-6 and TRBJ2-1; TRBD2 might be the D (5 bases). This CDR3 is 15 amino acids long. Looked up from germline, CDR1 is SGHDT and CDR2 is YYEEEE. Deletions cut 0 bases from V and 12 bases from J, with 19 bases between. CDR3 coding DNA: TGTGCCAGCAGCTTGGCCCCCCCGCGAGAGGGAGCGCAGTTCTTC. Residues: CASSLAPPREGAQFF.

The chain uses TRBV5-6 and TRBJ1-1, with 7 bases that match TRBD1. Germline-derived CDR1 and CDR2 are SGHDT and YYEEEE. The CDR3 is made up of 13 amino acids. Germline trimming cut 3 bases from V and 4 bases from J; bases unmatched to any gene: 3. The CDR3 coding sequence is TGTGCCAGCAGCTATGACAGGGCCACTGAAGCTTTCTTT. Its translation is CASSYDRATEAFF.

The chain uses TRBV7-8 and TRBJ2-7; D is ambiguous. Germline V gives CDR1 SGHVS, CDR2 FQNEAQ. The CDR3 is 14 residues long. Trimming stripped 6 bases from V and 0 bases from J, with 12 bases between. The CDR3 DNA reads TGTGCCAGCAGAGTCCACTTGAGCTCCTACGAGCAGTACTTC. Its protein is CASRVHLSSYEQYF.

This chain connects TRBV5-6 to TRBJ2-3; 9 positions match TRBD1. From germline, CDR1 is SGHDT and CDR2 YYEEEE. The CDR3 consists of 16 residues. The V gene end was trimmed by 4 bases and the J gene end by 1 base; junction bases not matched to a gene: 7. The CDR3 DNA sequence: TGTGCCAGCAGCCAGGACAGGGGTTGGGGCACAGATACGCAGTATTTT. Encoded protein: CASSQDRGWGTDTQYF.

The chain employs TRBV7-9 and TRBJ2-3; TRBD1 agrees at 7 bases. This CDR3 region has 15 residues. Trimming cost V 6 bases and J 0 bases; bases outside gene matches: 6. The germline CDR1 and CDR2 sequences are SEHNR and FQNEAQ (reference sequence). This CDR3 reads CASRLTGDSTDTQYF. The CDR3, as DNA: TGTGCCAGCAGGTTAACAGGGGATAGCACAGATACGCAGTATTTT. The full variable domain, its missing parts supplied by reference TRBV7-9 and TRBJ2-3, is DTGVSQNPRHKITKRGQNVTFRCDPISEHNRLYWYRQTLGQGPEFLTYFQNEAQLEKSRLLSDRFSAERPKGSFSTLEIQRTEQGDSAMYLCASRLTGDSTDTQYFGPGTRLTVL.

CDR3 in amino acids: CASSYADRGAEQYF. The CDR3 nucleotides read TGTGCCAGCAGTTACGCCGACAGGGGTGCCGAGCAGTACTTC. The chain uses TRBV6-5 and TRBJ2-7, with 8 bases lining up with TRBD1. This CDR3 comprises 14 residues. Germline CDR1 MNHEY, CDR2 SVGAGI. With V trimmed by 2 bases and J by 6 bases, 6 bases remained unmatched.

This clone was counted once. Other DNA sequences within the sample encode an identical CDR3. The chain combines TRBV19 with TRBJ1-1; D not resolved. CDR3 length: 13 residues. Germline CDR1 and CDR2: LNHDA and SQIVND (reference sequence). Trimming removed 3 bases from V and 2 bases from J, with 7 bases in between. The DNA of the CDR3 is TGTGCCAGTAGTATTTTAGCTAACACTGAAGCTTTCTTT. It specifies CASSILANTEAFF.

Here the CDR3 DNA reads TGTGCCAGCAGCGTATCTTTCCCAGGGAGCTACGAGCAGTACTTC. Amino acid sequence: CASSVSFPGSYEQYF. The chain has TRBV9 and TRBJ2-7; either TRBD1 or TRBD2 may supply D (5 bases each). Germline-derived CDR1 and CDR2 are SGDLS and YYNGEE. Trimming cost V 1 base and J 3 bases, with 14 bases left between them. The CDR3 has 15 residues.

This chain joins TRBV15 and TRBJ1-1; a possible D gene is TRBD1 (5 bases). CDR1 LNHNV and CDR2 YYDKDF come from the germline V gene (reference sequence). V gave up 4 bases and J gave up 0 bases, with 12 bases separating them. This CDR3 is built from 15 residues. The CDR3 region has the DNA TGTGCCACCAGCATCGGGGGAGGGGTGAACACTGAAGCTTTCTTT. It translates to CATSIGGGVNTEAFF.

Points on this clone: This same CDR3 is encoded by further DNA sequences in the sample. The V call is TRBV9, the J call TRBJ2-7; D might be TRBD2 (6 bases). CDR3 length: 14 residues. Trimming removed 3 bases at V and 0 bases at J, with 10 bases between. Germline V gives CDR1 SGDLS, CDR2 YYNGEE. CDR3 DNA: TGTGCCAGCAGCGAAGGCGGGGCCTCCTACGAGCAGTACTTC. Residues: CASSEGGASYEQYF.

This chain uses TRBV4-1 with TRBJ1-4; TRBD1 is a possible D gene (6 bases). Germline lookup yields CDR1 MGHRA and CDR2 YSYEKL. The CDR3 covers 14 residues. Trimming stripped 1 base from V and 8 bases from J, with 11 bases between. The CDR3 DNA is TGCGCCAGCAGCCAAGCTGCAGGGGCCGAAAAACTGTTTTTT. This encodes CASSQAAGAEKLFF.

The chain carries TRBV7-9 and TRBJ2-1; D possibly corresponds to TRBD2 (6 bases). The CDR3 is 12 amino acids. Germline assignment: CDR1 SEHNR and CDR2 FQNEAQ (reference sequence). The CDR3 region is CVAASSYNEQFF. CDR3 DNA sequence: TGTGTAGCGGCAAGCTCCTACAATGAGCAGTTCTTC.

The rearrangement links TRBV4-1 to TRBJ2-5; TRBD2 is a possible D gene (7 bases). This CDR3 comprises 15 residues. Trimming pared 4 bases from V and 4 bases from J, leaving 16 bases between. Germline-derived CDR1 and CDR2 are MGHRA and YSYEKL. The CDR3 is CASSPHREGTETQYF. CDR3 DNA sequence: TGCGCCAGCAGCCCCCACAGGGAGGGGACAGAGACCCAGTACTTC.

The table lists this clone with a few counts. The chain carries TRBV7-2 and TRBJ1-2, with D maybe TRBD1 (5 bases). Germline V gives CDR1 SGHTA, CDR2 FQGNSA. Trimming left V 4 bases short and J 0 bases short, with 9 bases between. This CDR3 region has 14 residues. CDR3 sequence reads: CASSSGRTNYGYTF. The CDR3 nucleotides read TGTGCCAGCAGCTCGGGACGGACTAACTATGGCTACACCTTC.

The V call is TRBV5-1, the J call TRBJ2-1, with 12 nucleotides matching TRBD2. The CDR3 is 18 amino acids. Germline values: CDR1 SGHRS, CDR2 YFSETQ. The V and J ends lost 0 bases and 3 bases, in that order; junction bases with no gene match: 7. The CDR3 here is CASSLVASGGAVYNEQFF. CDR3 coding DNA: TGCGCCAGCAGCTTGGTGGCTAGCGGGGGGGCCGTCTACAATGAGCAGTTCTTC.

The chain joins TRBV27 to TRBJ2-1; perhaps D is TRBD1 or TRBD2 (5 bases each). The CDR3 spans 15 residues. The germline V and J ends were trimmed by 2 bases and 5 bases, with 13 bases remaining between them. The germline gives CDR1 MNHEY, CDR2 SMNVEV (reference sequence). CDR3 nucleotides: TGTGCCAGCAGTTTACTGGGACCCCAAGACAATGAGCAGTTCTTC. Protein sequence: CASSLLGPQDNEQFF.

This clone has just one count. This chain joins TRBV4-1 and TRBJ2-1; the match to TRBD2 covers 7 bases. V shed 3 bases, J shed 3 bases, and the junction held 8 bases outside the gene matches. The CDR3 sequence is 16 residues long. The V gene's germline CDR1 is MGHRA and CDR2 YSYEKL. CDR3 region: CASSHSPGTIYNEQFF. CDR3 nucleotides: TGCGCCAGCAGCCATTCCCCCGGGACTATCTACAATGAGCAGTTCTTC.